These 3 T cell receptor beta chains came from one sample sequenced in a study of blood T cell repertoires in COVID-19 (dated by TCRdb to about 2020). Libraries came from the immunoSEQ multiplex PCR assay. TCRdb limited this immuneACCESS table to in-frame rearrangements with V and J called. A share of clones is missing; checked studies link under half to unresolved V genes, and the rest is unexplained. The sample contains 60,000 to 85,000 clones, around 83% of them found a single time. 9.5% to 13% of the sample comes from the top ten. Material for sequencing was peripheral blood. These TCRs come from a man in his 60s with COVID-19, enrolled during active disease.

This clone was counted only a few times. This chain connects TRBV28 to TRBJ1-2; D gene ambiguous. Trimming cost V 10 bases and J 5 bases, with 11 bases left between them. The germline CDR1 and CDR2 sequences are MDHEN and SYDVKM. The CDR3 loop spans 11 amino acids. CDR3 sequence (DNA): TGTGCCATCCACGGTAATTATGGCTACACCTTC. Its protein product is CAIHGNYGYTF.

This clone was found a few times. The CDR3 region has the DNA TGCGCCAGCAGCCAAGCGAGGACAGGGGTGACTGAAGCTTTCTTT. This gives the protein CASSQARTGVTEAFF. This chain joins TRBV4-1 and TRBJ1-1, with TRBD1 matching over 9 bases. The J segment lost 5 bases and the V segment lost 1 base, leaving 5 bases of the junction unmatched. This CDR3 region has 15 residues. Germline V gives CDR1 MGHRA, CDR2 YSYEKL.

The rearrangement links TRBV30 to TRBJ1-5, with D tentatively TRBD1 (6 bases). CDR1 is GTSNPN and CDR2 is SVGIG in the germline V gene (reference sequence). Trimming took off 4 bases at V and 3 bases at J, with 7 bases between the two ends. The CDR3 contains 12 residues. CDR3 DNA: TGTGCCTGGAACAGGGTCAATCAGCCCCAGCATTTT. As protein: CAWNRVNQPQHF.